The table lists the clone carrying this TCR beta chain with a few counts. As yet, its antigen is unknown. TCRdb reprocessed the 5' RACE reads with MiXCR, giving one entry per CDR3 protein. The data contain about 490,000 distinct CDR3 sequences, roughly 15% of them singletons. This sample was included in a study of identical twins. CDR3 length equals 14 residues. V gave up 10 bases and J gave up 7 bases; unmatched junction bases: 14. In germline, CDR1 is ENHRY, CDR2 SYGVKD. General study results and limits: Clonotypes of the beta chain that were abundant in cord blood carried fewer insertions (memory repertoires showed none). Invariant populations such as MAIT and iNKT cells could partly muddle zero-insertion analyses.

These data were also reused for a study on yellow fever vaccine responses in identical twins.

The receptor's source is a woman aged 18-29 years in good health. The sequencing input was CD4+ T cells sorted from blood. The rearrangement joins TRBV10-3 to TRBJ2-7, with 9 bases identical to TRBD2. CDR3 residues: CATCGRGGPKEQYV. CDR3 DNA: TGTGCCACCTGTGGGCGGGGGGGCCCGAAGGAGCAGTACGTC.